The 27 T cell receptor beta chains below were found in one sample sequenced in a study of CD4 T cell repertoires in COVID-19. Method: immunoSEQ multiplex PCR; TCRdb's copy keeps in-frame clones and lacks some. The profile covers tens of thousands of clones, with about nine tenths appearing a single time and approximately 0.6% taken by the ten largest. The memory T cells were sequenced right after ex vivo isolation, without culture. Source: central memory CD4+ T cells from blood, taken before the COVID-19 pandemic. The origin of the receptors is a human donor who had COVID-19.

CDR3 sequence reads: CASSPGVMSSYNEQFF. The DNA of the CDR3 is TGTGCCAGCAGCCCGGGGGTTATGAGCTCCTACAATGAGCAGTTCTTC. The chain joins TRBV7-7 to TRBJ2-1, with a tentative D call TRBD2 (6 bases). V lost 5 bases, J lost 0 bases, and 14 bases lay in between. There are 16 residues in the CDR3. Germline CDR1 reads SSHAT; CDR2 reads FNYEAQ (reference sequence).

The chain is built from TRBV5-1 and TRBJ2-3; D unclear. Per the germline V gene, CDR1 is SGHRS and CDR2 is YFSETQ. Trimming left V 0 bases short and J 5 bases short, with 7 bases between. The CDR3 has 13 residues. The CDR3 here is CASSLAPRDTQYF. The CDR3 DNA follows: TGCGCCAGCAGCTTGGCCCCCAGAGATACGCAGTATTTT. The full variable domain, with the rest looked up from reference TRBV5-1 and TRBJ2-3, is KAGVTQTPRYLIKTRGQQVTLSCSPISGHRSVSWYQQTPGQGLQFLFEYFSETQRNKGNFPGRFSGRQFSNSRSEMNVSTLELGDSALYLCASSLAPRDTQYFGPGTRLTVL.

This chain connects TRBV5-1 to TRBJ2-2; TRBD2 agrees at 11 bases. The CDR3 covers 14 residues. V shed 7 bases and J 5 bases; nucleotides not matched to a gene: 4. The germline CDR1 and CDR2 sequences are SGHRS and YFSETQ. This chain's CDR3 is CASHSGGATGELFF. In DNA form, the CDR3 reads TGCGCCAGCCATAGCGGGGGGGCGACCGGGGAGCTGTTTTTT. The whole variable domain, remainder taken from reference TRBV5-1 and TRBJ2-2, is KAGVTQTPRYLIKTRGQQVTLSCSPISGHRSVSWYQQTPGQGLQFLFEYFSETQRNKGNFPGRFSGRQFSNSRSEMNVSTLELGDSALYLCASHSGGATGELFFGEGSRLTVL.

The chain has TRBV18 and TRBJ2-7; D unresolved. The germline V and J ends were trimmed by 0 bases and 3 bases, with 9 bases remaining between them. The CDR3 totals 14 residues. Germline CDR1 and CDR2: KGHSH and LQKENI. The CDR3 bases are TGTGCCAGCTCACCACCGGCCTCGTACTACGAGCAGTACTTC. Protein product: CASSPPASYYEQYF.

CDR3 sequence: CASSQAGQVVAYNEQFF. For the CDR3, the DNA is TGCGCCAGCAGCCAAGCTGGACAGGTTGTGGCCTACAATGAGCAGTTCTTC. This chain connects TRBV4-1 to TRBJ2-1; TRBD1 matches 7 bases. The CDR3 loop spans 17 amino acids. The J segment lost 2 bases and the V segment lost 1 base, leaving 8 bases of the junction unmatched. CDR1 and CDR2 (germline): MGHRA, YSYEKL.

The J gene is TRBJ2-7, the V gene TRBV10-3; D is unresolved. This CDR3 is built from 14 residues. CDR1 and CDR2 (germline): ENHRY, SYGVKD. Trimming shortened V by 11 bases and J by 0 bases, and 17 bases separated the two germline ends. The CDR3: CASRWAVLSYEQYF. DNA for the CDR3: TGTGCCTCCCGGTGGGCAGTCCTCTCCTACGAGCAGTACTTC.

The count of this clone is one. The chain carries TRBV10-2 and TRBJ1-2; 10 positions agree with TRBD1. V dropped 0 bases and J dropped 8; count of bases not matched to a gene: 6. CDR3 length equals 15 residues. CDR1 is WSHSY and CDR2 is SAAADI in the germline V gene. The CDR3 nucleotides are TGCGCCAGCAGTGAGTCGGCCAGGGACAGGGGCGGCTACACCTTC. This codes for CASSESARDRGGYTF.

V is TRBV5-1 and J is TRBJ2-7; D remains unclear. V was trimmed by 4 bases and J by 2 bases, leaving 16 bases between them. Per germline, CDR1 SGHRS and CDR2 YFSETQ. The CDR3 loop spans 15 amino acids. The CDR3 DNA sequence: TGCGCCAGCAGCCCAATCGGCGGATTGCCCTACGAGCAGTACTTC. Translated, it gives CASSPIGGLPYEQYF.

The J gene is TRBJ1-1, the V gene TRBV6-5; D call uncertain. Per germline, CDR1 MNHEY and CDR2 SVGAGI. This CDR3 contains 11 residues. V was trimmed by 7 bases and J by 6 bases, leaving 9 bases between them. Written as DNA, the CDR3 is TGTGCCAGCAAAATTAGAGCTGAAGCTTTCTTT. Protein sequence: CASKIRAEAFF.

The chain couples TRBV11-3 to TRBJ2-7; TRBD1 agrees at 10 bases. V shed 1 base, J shed 5 bases, and the junction held 8 bases outside the gene matches. CDR3 size: 16 residues. Per germline, CDR1 SGHNT and CDR2 YENEEA. The CDR3 sequence is CASSLGPGQGRNEQYF. The DNA of the CDR3 is TGTGCCAGCAGCTTAGGGCCGGGACAGGGGCGCAACGAGCAGTACTTC.

This clone showed up just once. The junction departs from germline at one end; a sequencing error may be responsible. The rearrangement joins TRBV7-9 to TRBJ1-1, with 8 bases fitting TRBD1. In germline, CDR1 is SEHNR, CDR2 FQNEAQ (reference sequence). The CDR3 sequence is 12 residues long. In DNA, the CDR3 is TGTGCCAGCAGCTTAGGATTGGGGGGGACAGGATTT. Its translation is CASSLGLGGTGF. The whole variable domain, remainder taken from reference TRBV7-9 and TRBJ1-1, is DTGVSQNPRHKITKRGQNVTFRCDPISEHNRLYWYRQTLGQGPEFLTYFQNEAQLEKSRLLSDRFSAERPKGSFSTLEIQRTEQGDSAMYLCASSLGLGGTGFGQGTRLTVV.

V gene TRBV21-1 combines with J gene TRBJ2-7; TRBD2 is taken as the D call from the table, unchecked against the DNA. TRBV21-1 is a listed pseudogene. The CDR3 runs to 18 residues. The CDR3 nucleotides are TGTGCCAGCAGTCACGGACTAGCGGGAGTTCAGTGGGGCTACGAGCAGTACTTC. Translated, it gives CASSHGLAGVQWGYEQYF.

The chain carries TRBV5-6 and TRBJ2-3, with a weak D call TRBD2 (6 bases). CDR3 size: 15 residues. The ends were cut back, 1 base at V and 3 bases at J, with 12 bases in the middle. CDR1 is SGHDT, CDR2 YYEEEE, per germline. The CDR3 DNA reads TGTGCCAGCAGCTTGATAGTGGGAGGAACAGATACGCAGTATTTT. Its translation: CASSLIVGGTDTQYF.

The chain joins TRBV6-6 to TRBJ1-1; D gene ambiguous. Between the trimmed V and J ends, which lost 4 bases and 1 base, there was a span of 16 bases. This CDR3 is built from 16 residues. In germline, CDR1 is MNHNY, CDR2 SVGAGI (reference sequence). The CDR3 DNA reads TGTGCCAGCAGTTCCCCCTCGGGAGGGAGGAACACTGAAGCTTTCTTT. Protein product: CASSSPSGGRNTEAFF.

This chain links TRBV29-1 with TRBJ2-7; D possibly corresponds to TRBD2 (7 bases). Germline lookup yields CDR1 SQVTM and CDR2 ANQGSEA. The CDR3 is 12 residues long. Trimming cost V 7 bases and J 1 base, with 11 bases left between them. CDR3 nucleotides: TGCAGCGCGGGGGGCGGATCCTACGAGCAGTACTTC. Encoded protein: CSAGGGSYEQYF.

The chain recombines TRBV7-2 with TRBJ2-7; a weak D match, TRBD2 (6 bases). V was clipped by 3 bases and J by 5 bases, with 14 bases between them. The CDR3 length is 14 residues. The V gene's germline CDR1 is SGHTA and CDR2 FQGNSA. The CDR3 DNA follows: TGTGCCAGCAGCTTGGGACTGTACTGGGACGAGCAGTACTTC. It yields the protein CASSLGLYWDEQYF.

This clone was seen only a few times. J is TRBJ1-2 and V is TRBV2; possible D gene TRBD1, 6 bases. The CDR3 extends over 17 amino acids. Trimming shortened V by 4 bases and J by 7 bases, and 25 bases separated the two germline ends. The germline V gene has CDR1 SNHLY and CDR2 FYNNEI. The CDR3: CASSATQGSQIRGGYTF. The CDR3 DNA follows: TGTGCCAGCAGTGCTACACAGGGATCGCAAATAAGGGGTGGCTACACCTTC.

The rearrangement joins TRBV18 to TRBJ2-3; D is unclear. Germline lookup yields CDR1 KGHSH and CDR2 LQKENI. The CDR3 covers 14 residues. V lost 3 bases, J lost 2 bases, and 9 bases lay in between. The CDR3 region is CASSPSRNTDTQYF. The CDR3 nucleotides are TGTGCCAGCTCACCCTCGCGTAACACAGATACGCAGTATTTT.

The V gene is TRBV7-2, the J gene TRBJ2-7; TRBD2 matches at 9 bases. The CDR3 runs 15 residues. The germline V gene encodes CDR1 SGHTA and CDR2 FQGNSA. The V segment lost 0 bases and the J segment 3 bases; nucleotides outside the gene matches: 3. The CDR3 region has the DNA TGTGCCAGCAGCTTAGCAGGCGGGAGGGTCTACGAGCAGTACTTC. It encodes CASSLAGGRVYEQYF.

CDR3 in amino acids: CASSRTVNQPQHF. Here the CDR3 DNA reads TGTGCCAGCAGTCGGACAGTTAATCAGCCCCAGCATTTT. The chain uses TRBV28 and TRBJ1-5; tentative D call: TRBD1 (6 bases). The ends were cut back, 5 bases at V and 4 bases at J, with 9 bases in the middle. This CDR3 spans 13 amino acids. Germline V gene sequence: CDR1 MDHEN, CDR2 SYDVKM.

This clone occurred once. This sequence joins TRBV6-5 and TRBJ2-7, with D possibly being TRBD2 (5 bases). Germline-derived CDR1 and CDR2 are MNHEY and SVGAGI. V lost 2 bases and J 2 bases, leaving 13 bases between the germline ends. This CDR3 is 15 amino acids long. CDR3 coding DNA: TGTGCCAGCAGTTACGCGGACTCGTTAACCTACGAGCAGTACTTC. It codes for CASSYADSLTYEQYF.

Only one count was recorded for this clone. The V call is TRBV18, the J call TRBJ2-7; 7 positions match TRBD1. Germline trimming cut 6 bases from V and 5 bases from J; bases unmatched to any gene: 16. The germline V gene has CDR1 KGHSH and CDR2 LQKENI. The CDR3 extends over 16 amino acids. In DNA, the CDR3 is TGTGCCAGCTCTCCCTCGGCAGGGGGACGTGGCGACGAGCAGTACTTC. Protein sequence: CASSPSAGGRGDEQYF.

The chain has TRBV20-1 and TRBJ2-5, with 7 bases fitting TRBD1. Per germline, CDR1 DFQATT and CDR2 SNEGSKA (reference sequence). The CDR3 sequence is 11 residues long. The CDR3 sequence is CGGQFQETQYF. The DNA of the CDR3 is TGCGGGGGACAGTTCCAAGAGACCCAGTACTTC.

V is TRBV5-4 and J is TRBJ1-3, with TRBD1 identical over 7 bases. The trim removed 4 bases at V and 2 bases at J, leaving 6 bases unmatched. This CDR3 comprises 15 residues. CDR1 and CDR2 from the germline V gene are SGHNT and YYREEE (reference sequence). CDR3 DNA sequence: TGTGCCAGCAGCCGACAGGGAGTCCCTGGAAACACCATATATTTT. This encodes CASSRQGVPGNTIYF.

There are a few counts of this clone. V usage is TRBV19 and J usage is TRBJ2-5; 8 bases line up with TRBD2. Trimming at V came to 4 bases and at J to 2 bases, leaving 9 bases not matched to a gene. CDR1 LNHDA and CDR2 SQIVND come from the germline V gene (reference sequence). The CDR3 has 16 amino acids. CDR3 sequence: CASSTQLAALQETQYF. In DNA form, the CDR3 reads TGTGCCAGTAGTACCCAACTAGCGGCCCTTCAAGAGACCCAGTACTTC.

The chain couples TRBV7-2 to TRBJ2-7; the match to TRBD2 covers 12 bases. V trimming: 5 bases; J trimming: 2 bases; junction bases outside the gene matches: 4. The germline gives CDR1 SGHTA, CDR2 FQGNSA. The CDR3 contains 15 residues. CDR3 DNA sequence: TGTGCCAGCAGCCCAAGGACTAGCGGGGCCTACGAGCAGTACTTC. Amino acids: CASSPRTSGAYEQYF.

This chain joins TRBV5-1 and TRBJ1-4; TRBD1 matches 9 bases. The V gene's germline CDR1 is SGHRS and CDR2 YFSETQ. The V gene end was trimmed by 4 bases and the J gene end by 8 bases; junction bases not matched to a gene: 18. This CDR3 has 18 amino acids. CDR3: CASSKAGQGKPPGEKLFF. In DNA form, the CDR3 reads TGCGCCAGCAGCAAGGCGGGACAGGGTAAACCCCCCGGAGAAAAACTGTTTTTT.